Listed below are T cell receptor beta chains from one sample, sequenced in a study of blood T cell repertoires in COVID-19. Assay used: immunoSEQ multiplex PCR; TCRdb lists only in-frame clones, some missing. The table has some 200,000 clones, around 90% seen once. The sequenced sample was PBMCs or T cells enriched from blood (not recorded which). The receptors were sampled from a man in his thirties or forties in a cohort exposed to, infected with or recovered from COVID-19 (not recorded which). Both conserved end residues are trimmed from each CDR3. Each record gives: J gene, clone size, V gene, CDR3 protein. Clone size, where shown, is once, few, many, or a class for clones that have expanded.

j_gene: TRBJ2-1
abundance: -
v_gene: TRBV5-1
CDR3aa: ASSLGPPGTSSFNEQF

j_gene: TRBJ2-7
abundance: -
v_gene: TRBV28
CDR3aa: ASSLGGSYEQY

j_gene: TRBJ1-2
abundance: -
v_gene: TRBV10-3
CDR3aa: AISESGLGQGASGYT

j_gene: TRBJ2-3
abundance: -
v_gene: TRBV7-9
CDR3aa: ASMHGLAGFDTQY

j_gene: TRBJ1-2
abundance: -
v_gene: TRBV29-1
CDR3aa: SVDWTGTNGYT

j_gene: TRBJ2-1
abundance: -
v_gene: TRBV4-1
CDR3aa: ASSQDFSRIGEQF

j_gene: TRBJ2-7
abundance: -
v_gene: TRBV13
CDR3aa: ASSPRQGPTYEQY

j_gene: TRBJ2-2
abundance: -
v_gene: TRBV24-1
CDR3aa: ATGDPGELF

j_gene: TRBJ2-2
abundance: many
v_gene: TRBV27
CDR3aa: ASGLAAGELF

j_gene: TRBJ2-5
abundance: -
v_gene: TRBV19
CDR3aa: ASSTSQGARGETQY

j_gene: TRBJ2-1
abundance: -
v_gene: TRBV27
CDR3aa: ASSLLRLAGGKGMGGNEQF

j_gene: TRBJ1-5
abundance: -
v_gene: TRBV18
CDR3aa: ASSPGQGYQPQH

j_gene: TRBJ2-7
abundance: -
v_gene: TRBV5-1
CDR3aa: ASSLDGQGRFYEQY

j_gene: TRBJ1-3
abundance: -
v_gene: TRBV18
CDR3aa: ASSPPGQYFSGNTIY

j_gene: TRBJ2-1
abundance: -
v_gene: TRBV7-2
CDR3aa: ASSFDIGEQF

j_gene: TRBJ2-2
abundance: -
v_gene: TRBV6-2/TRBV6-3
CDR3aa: ASSKTSQDRGSSGELF

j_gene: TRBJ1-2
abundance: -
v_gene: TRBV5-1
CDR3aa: ASSDKTGGLRGYT

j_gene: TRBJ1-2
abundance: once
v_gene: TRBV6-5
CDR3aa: ASSYSHRTDGYT

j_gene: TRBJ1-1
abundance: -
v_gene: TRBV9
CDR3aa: ASSVGTGEAF

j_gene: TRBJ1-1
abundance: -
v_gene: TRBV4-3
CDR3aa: ASSQGGHTGGTEAF

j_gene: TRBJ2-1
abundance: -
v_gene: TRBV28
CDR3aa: ASRDTISSYNEQF

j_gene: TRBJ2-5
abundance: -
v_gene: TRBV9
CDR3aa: ASTPSAGAGETQY

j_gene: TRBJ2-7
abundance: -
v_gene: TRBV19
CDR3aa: ASSSTGYEQY

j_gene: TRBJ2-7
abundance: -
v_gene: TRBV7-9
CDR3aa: ASSLPGVLEQY

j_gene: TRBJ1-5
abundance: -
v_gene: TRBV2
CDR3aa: ASSDRTFSNQPQH

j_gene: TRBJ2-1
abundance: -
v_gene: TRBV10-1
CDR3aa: ASARGNNEQF

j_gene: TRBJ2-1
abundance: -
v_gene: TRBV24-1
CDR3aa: ATSGGRERINEQF

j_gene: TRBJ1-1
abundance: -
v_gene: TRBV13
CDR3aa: ASSAAPGGPEAF

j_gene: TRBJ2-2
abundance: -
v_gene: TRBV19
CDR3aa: ASSVRELGELF

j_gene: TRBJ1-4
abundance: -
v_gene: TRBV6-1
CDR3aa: ASSEEAGGFEKLF

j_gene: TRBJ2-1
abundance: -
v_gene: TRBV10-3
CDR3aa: AISENLAETPRTYNEQF

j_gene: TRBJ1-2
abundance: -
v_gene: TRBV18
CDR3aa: ASSPELRDGYT

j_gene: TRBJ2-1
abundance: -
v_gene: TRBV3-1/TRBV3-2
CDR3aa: ASSTASGYNEQF

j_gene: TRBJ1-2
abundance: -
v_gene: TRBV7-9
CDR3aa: ASSLIGPYGYT

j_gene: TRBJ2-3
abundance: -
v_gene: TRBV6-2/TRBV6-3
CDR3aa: ASSRTSGSNTQY

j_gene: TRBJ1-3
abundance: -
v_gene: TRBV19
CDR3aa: ASSMDRGLGNTIY